This TCR beta chain was sequenced during a study of T cells in women clearing cervical HPV infection. On the study more broadly: Case blood drawn at lesion detection; control blood after infection cleared.

This CDR3 comprises 15 residues. The germline gives CDR1 SGHVS, CDR2 FQNEAQ. Trimming removed 1 base from V and 0 bases from J, with 7 bases in between. Each participant carried one incident cervical HPV16 infection only. A word on this clone: Its target is not known. The CDR3 is cut off 3 residues early in the read; its end comes from the germline J gene.

The data were produced by immunoSEQ multiplex PCR, yet TCRdb's version contains in-frame clones alone and is incomplete. The sample table includes roughly 50,000 clones. Study outcomes and limitations: Associations may precede or follow infection; HPV-specific or memory T cells were not isolated. TRBV6-7 abundance was lower in cases than controls (approximately 0.1% versus 0.17%).

Sequencing used blood buffy coat. This clonotype originated in a woman aged 18 to 75 with a cervical HPV16 infection that either progressed to CIN3+ or cleared (not recorded which). V usage is TRBV7-8 and J usage is TRBJ2-1; no reliable D call. The DNA read from the CDR3 is TGTGCCAGCAGCTTAGGTGCGAGCTCCTACAATGAG. Encoded protein: CASSLGASSYNE. The whole CDR3 is CASSLGASSYNEQFF.